Shown below are 2 T cell receptor beta chains from a single sample sequenced in a study of blood T cell repertoires in COVID-19. The repertoire was sequenced with immunoSEQ multiplex PCR; TCRdb's copy has only in-frame clones and lacks some. This sample yields some 250,000 clones, of which about 89% are seen a single time; approximately 1.2% belongs to the top ten. The sequenced sample consisted of PBMCs or T cells enriched from blood (not recorded which). The receptors originated from a human donor in a cohort exposed to, infected with or recovered from COVID-19 (not recorded which). The donor label of this sample is uncertain.

The rearrangement links TRBV19 to TRBJ2-1; D perhaps matches TRBD2 (6 bases). With 4 bases removed from V and 0 bases from J, the gap between germline ends came to 7 bases. This CDR3 region has 14 residues. Germline-derived CDR1 and CDR2 are LNHDA and SQIVND (reference sequence). The CDR3 nucleotides read TGTGCCAGTAGTAGCGGGAACTCCTACAATGAGCAGTTCTTC. Translating gives CASSSGNSYNEQFF.

The J gene is TRBJ2-1, the V gene TRBV18; D gene unclear. Germline V gives CDR1 KGHSH, CDR2 LQKENI. The ends were cut back, 6 bases at V and 0 bases at J, with 15 bases in the middle. This CDR3 comprises 16 residues. The CDR3 DNA follows: TGTGCCAGCTCCCACAGTGCTGCCAGCTCCTACAATGAGCAGTTCTTC. Amino acid sequence: CASSHSAASSYNEQFF.